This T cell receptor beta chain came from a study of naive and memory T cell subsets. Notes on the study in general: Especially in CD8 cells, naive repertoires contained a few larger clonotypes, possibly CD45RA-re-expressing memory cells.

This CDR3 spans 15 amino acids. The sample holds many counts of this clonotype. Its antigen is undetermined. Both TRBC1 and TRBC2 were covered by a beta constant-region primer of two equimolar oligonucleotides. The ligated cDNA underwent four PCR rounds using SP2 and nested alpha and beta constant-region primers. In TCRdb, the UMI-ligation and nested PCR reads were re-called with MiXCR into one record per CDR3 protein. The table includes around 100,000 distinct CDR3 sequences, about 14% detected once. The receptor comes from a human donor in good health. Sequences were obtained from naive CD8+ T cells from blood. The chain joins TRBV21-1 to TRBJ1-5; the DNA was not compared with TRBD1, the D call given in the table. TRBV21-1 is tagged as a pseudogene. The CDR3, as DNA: TGTGCCAGCAGCCAGACAGGTGCCGATGATCAGCCCCAGCATTTT. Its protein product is CASSQTGADDQPQHF.